This TCR beta chain was recorded in a study of shared clonotypes between healthy human individuals (TCRdb year 2020). About the study as a whole: The cohort included a few men and two women between 18 and 49 years of age. For each donor, CD4 naive and CD4 memory were each given three plates, CD8 naive was given two plates, and CD8 memory was given one plate. To increase sequencing depth and limit assay-specific biases, TCR repertoire library preparation and sequencing were carried out by different laboratories using diverse techniques. Leukapheresis yielded between about 0.94 and 9.5 billion PBMCs per donor. Blood TCR repertoires of about five healthy adults were deeply sequenced to estimate repertoire size and the extent of clonotype sharing between individuals. The paper as a whole reports these results and caveats: Larger estimated clonotype richness was generally found for naive subsets than for memory subsets. Compared with non-shared clonotypes, the clonotypes found in all four sorted-subset donors had higher generation probabilities. Pairwise subsampling led to the expectation that sequencing depth would affect the degree of clonotype sharing among donors. Even with the large sequencing depth, rarefaction of the sorted-subset datasets indicated that sequencing was incomplete. Because the study included a small number of donors, the genetic and exposure-history diversity represented was limited. Sharing across several donors was observed for around 5% of naive CD4, less than 4% of naive CD8, roughly 2.4% of memory CD4, and about 0.4% of memory CD8 clonotypes. Only blood was sampled, and tissue TCR repertoires likely differ from those in blood.

The donors were healthy, HIV-negative adults with no recently reported acute infections or vaccinations. Every donor was a Caucasian adult residing in Nashville, Tennessee, USA. CD4+ T cells were enriched through magnetic negative selection, after which naive cells were positively selected on CD45RA and the remaining negative fraction served as the memory subset. Blood was obtained by leukapheresis, after which PBMCs were separated by Ficoll-Histopaque density gradient centrifugation and cryopreserved in liquid nitrogen vapor phase. Analytical flow cytometry was used to check the purity and quantity of each magnetically sorted T cell population. From each sorted fraction, genomic DNA was isolated and quantified by UV absorbance on a Nanodrop 2000c. From the cysteine up to the phenylalanine, the CDR3 has a length of 13 residues. Only CDR3 DNA is held: 39 bases, read in frame from base 1. The germline V gene specifies SQVTM as CDR1 and ANQGSEA as CDR2. Cut back by 4 bases and 1 base, the V and J ends lie 8 bases apart.

TCR CDR3 regions were amplified from genomic DNA by multiplex PCR using the deep immunoSEQ assay. Extracted genomic DNA from each cell subset was distributed evenly across all wells of several immunoSEQ 96-well plates, and each plate was treated as a replicate. For sorted subsets, each replicate PCR was loaded with 200 to 250 ng genomic DNA, equivalent to 30,000 or so T cell genomes. The purified libraries were quantified using a Qubit 3.0 fluorometer, sized with a Bioanalyzer 2100, and then quantified again using the KAPA Library Quantification kit. Every immunoSEQ 96-well plate was sequenced on a dedicated single-read 150-cycle Illumina NextSeq 550 flow cell. The study's own analysis went as follows. Because only junctional sequences without quality scores were contained in the immunoSEQ output, filtering matching that applied to full-length reads could not be performed. To assign V/J genes and CDR3, sequences were annotated against IMGT germline references using PyIR, a Python wrapper for IgBLAST v1.9. Reads were filtered out if the reads had weak V/J assignments (E-value above 1e-6), no CDR3, stop codons, out-of-frame junctions, or ambiguous translated residues. V3J clonotypes were defined by identical inferred V gene, J gene, and CDR3 amino acid sequence. To compute the percentage overlap between repertoires, the number of shared unique clonotypes was divided by the size of the smaller repertoire. Three approaches were used to assess repertoire richness: RTK rarefaction, the Chao1 estimator, and Recon v2.1 estimates of unobserved clonotypes. OLGA was used to compute generation probabilities for all TCRbeta clonotypes that the gDNA method yielded from a few donors. The table comes from immuneACCESS by way of TCRdb, which keeps in-frame sequences with V and J called. Part of the clones is missing from these tables; in studies checked, under half for an unresolved V gene and the rest for unknown reasons. V and J calls and clone size come straight from that table; D and trimming were deduced from the DNA. The sample table holds 2,500,000 or so clones, of which around 90% were seen once. Of the sample, 0.14% is held by the ten largest clones.

Concerning this clone itself: The specificity of this receptor is unknown. No base-level quality is on record; no much larger clone is a single base apart.

The chain was built from TRBV29-1 and TRBJ1-5; no confident D gene assignment can be made. This sequence originates from a young man in good health. Source material: naive CD4+ T cells sorted from blood. The sample's cell subset or site label, in plain terms: CD45RA+ positively selected. The CDR3 corresponds to CSVGIGSNQPQHF. The nucleotides read TGCAGCGTTGGGATAGGGAGCAATCAGCCCCAGCATTTT.